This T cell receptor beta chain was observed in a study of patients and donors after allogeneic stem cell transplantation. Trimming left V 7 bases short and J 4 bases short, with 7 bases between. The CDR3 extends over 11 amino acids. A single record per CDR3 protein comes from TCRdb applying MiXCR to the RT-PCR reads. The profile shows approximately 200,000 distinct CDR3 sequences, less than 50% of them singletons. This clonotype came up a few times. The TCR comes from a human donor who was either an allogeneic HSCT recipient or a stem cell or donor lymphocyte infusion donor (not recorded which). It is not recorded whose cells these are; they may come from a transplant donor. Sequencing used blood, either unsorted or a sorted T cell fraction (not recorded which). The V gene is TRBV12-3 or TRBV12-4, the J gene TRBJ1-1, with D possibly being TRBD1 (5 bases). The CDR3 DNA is TGTGCCAGCACCACAGGCACTGAAGCTTTCTTT. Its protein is CASTTGTEAFF.